Reported below is one T cell receptor beta chain. Researchers ran the PCR with 60 Vbeta and 13 Jbeta primers. The repertoire was sequenced with immunoSEQ multiplex PCR; TCRdb's copy has only in-frame clones and lacks some. Of about 160,000 clones listed, about 80% are singletons. Trimming took off 0 bases at V and 1 base at J, with 8 bases between the two ends. Germline values: CDR1 LNHNV, CDR2 YYDKDF (reference sequence). The CDR3 spans 15 residues. The data were obtained in a study of cytomegalovirus exposure and HLA in healthy donors. This TCR came from a woman aged 50 to 65 in good health and CMV-seronegative. Sequenced input: PBMCs. The gene calls are TRBV15 and TRBJ2-3; TRBD1 might be the D (6 bases). In nucleotides, the CDR3 is TGTGCCACCAGCAGAGAGGCAGGGGGCACAGATACGCAGTATTTT. Its protein is CATSREAGGTDTQYF. The full variable domain, rest sourced from reference TRBV15 and TRBJ2-3, is DAMVIQNPRYQVTQFGKPVTLSCSQTLNHNVMYWYQQKSSQAPKLLFHYYDKDFNNEADTPDNFQSRRPNTSFCFLDIRSPGLGDTAMYLCATSREAGGTDTQYFGPGTRLTVL.